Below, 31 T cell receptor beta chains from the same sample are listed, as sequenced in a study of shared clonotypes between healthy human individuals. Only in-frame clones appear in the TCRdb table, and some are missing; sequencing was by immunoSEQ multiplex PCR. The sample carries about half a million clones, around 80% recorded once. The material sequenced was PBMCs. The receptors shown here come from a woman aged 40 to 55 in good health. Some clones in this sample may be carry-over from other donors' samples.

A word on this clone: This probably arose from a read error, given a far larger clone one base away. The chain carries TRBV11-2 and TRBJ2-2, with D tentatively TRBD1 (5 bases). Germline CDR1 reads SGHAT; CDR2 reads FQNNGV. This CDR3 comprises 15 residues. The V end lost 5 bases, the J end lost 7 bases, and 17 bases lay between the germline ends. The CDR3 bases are TGTGCCAGCAGCCCCAGGGTGGGCGGCGTCGGGGAGCTGTTTTTT. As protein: CASSPRVGGVGELFF.

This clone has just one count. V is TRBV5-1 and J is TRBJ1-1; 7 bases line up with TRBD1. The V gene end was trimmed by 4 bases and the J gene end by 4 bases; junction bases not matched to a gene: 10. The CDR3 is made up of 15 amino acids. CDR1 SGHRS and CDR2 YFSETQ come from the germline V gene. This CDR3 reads CASSKDRVSGTEAFF. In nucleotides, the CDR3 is TGCGCCAGCAGCAAAGACAGGGTTTCGGGCACTGAAGCTTTCTTT.

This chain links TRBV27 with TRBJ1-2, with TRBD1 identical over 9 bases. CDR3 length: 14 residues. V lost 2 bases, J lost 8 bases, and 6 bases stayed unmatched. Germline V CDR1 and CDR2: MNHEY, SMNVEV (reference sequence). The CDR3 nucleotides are TGTGCCAGCAGTTTAGACAGGGGGAAGTTGGGCTACACCTTC. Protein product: CASSLDRGKLGYTF.

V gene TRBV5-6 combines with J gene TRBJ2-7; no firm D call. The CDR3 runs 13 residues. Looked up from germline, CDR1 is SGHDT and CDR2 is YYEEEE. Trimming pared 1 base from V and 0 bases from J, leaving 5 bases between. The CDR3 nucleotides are TGTGCCAGCAGCTTGCTGGACTCCTACGAGCAGTACTTC. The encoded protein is CASSLLDSYEQYF.

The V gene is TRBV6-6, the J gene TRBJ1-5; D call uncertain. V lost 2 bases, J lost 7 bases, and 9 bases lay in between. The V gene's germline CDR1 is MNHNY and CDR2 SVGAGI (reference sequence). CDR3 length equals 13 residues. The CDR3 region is CASSYGNEQPQHF. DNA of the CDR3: TGTGCCAGCAGTTACGGCAATGAGCAGCCCCAGCATTTT.

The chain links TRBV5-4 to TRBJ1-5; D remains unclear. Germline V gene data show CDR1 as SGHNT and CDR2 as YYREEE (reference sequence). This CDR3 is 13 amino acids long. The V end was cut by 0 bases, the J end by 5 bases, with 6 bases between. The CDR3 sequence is CASSLEADQPQHF. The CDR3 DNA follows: TGTGCCAGCAGCTTGGAGGCGGATCAGCCCCAGCATTTT.

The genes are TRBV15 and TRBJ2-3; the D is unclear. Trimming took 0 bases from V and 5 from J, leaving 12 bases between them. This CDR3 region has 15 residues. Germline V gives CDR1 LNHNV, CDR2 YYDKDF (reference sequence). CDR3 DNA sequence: TGTGCCACCAGCAGAGATGGCAAGGGTGTAGATACGCAGTATTTT. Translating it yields CATSRDGKGVDTQYF.

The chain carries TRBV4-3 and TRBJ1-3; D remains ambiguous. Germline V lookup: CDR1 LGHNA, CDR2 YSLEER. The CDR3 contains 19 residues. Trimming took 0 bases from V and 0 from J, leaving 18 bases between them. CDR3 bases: TGCGCCAGCAGCCAAGATTCCCCGCGAGTGGAGAGCTCTGGAAACACCATATATTTT. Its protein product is CASSQDSPRVESSGNTIYF.

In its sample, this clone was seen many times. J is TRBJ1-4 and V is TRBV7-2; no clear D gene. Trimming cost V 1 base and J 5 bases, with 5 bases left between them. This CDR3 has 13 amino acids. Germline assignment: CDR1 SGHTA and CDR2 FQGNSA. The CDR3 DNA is TGTGCCAGCAGCTTAGTGGTCAATGAAAAACTGTTTTTT. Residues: CASSLVVNEKLFF. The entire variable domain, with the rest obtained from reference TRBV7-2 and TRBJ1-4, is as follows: GAGVSQSPSNKVTEKGKDVELRCDPISGHTALYWYRQSLGQGLEFLIYFQGNSAPDKSGLPSDRFSAERTGGSVSTLTIQRTQQEDSAVYLCASSLVVNEKLFFGSGTQLSVL.

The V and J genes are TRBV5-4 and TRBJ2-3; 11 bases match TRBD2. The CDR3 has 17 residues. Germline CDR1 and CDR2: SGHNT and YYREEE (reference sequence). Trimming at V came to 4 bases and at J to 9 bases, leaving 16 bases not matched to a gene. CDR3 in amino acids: CASSSSGTSGFRRTQYF. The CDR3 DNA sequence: TGTGCCAGCAGCAGTTCCGGGACTAGCGGCTTCCGTAGGACGCAGTATTTT.

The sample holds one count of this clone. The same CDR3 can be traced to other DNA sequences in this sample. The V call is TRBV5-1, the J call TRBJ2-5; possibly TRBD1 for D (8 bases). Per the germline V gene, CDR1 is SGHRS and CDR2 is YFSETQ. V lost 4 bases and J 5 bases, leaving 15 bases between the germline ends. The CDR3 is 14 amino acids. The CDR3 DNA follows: TGCGCCAGCAGCCCCACAGGGGGGGGTGAGACCCAGTACTTC. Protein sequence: CASSPTGGGETQYF.

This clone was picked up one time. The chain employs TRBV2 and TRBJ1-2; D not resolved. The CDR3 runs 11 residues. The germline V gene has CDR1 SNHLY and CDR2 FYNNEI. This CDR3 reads CAKTGVGGYTF. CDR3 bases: TGTGCAAAAACGGGAGTTGGTGGCTACACCTTC.

CDR3 sequence (DNA): TGTGCCAGCAATCGACAGGGTTACAATGAGCAGTTCTTC. Translating gives CASNRQGYNEQFF. The chain is built from TRBV27 and TRBJ2-1; 7 bases map to TRBD1. V lost 7 bases, J lost 4 bases, and 4 bases stayed unmatched. The germline CDR1 and CDR2 sequences are MNHEY and SMNVEV (reference sequence). CDR3 length equals 13 residues.

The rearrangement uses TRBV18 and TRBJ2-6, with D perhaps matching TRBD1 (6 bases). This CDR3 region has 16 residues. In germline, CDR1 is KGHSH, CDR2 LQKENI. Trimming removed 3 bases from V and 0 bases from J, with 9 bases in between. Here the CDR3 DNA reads TGTGCCAGCTCACCGCGAGGGGGCTCTGGGGCCAACGTCCTGACTTTC. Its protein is CASSPRGGSGANVLTF.

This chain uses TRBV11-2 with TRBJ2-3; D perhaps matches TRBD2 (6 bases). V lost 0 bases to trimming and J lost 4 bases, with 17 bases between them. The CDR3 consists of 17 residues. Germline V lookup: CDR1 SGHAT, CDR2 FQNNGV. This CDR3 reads CASSLEGHGRMADTQYF. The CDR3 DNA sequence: TGTGCCAGCAGCTTAGAGGGGCACGGGAGAATGGCAGATACGCAGTATTTT.

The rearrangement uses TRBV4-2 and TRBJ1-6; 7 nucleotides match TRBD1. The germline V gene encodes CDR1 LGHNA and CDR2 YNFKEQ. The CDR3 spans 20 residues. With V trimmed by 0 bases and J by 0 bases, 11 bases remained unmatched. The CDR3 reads CASSQDRKGAPISYNSPLHF. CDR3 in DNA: TGTGCCAGCAGCCAAGATAGGAAGGGGGCACCGATCTCCTATAATTCACCCCTCCACTTT.

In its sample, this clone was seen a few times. The DNA for the CDR3 is TGTGCCAGCAGCTCTCAGACAGGACAGATGGACTATGGCTACACCTTC. As protein: CASSSQTGQMDYGYTF. V gene TRBV7-2 combines with J gene TRBJ1-2, with a possible D match to TRBD1 (6 bases). The CDR3 is 16 amino acids. CDR1 and CDR2 (germline): SGHTA, FQGNSA. Trimming took off 4 bases at V and 3 bases at J, with 18 bases between the two ends.

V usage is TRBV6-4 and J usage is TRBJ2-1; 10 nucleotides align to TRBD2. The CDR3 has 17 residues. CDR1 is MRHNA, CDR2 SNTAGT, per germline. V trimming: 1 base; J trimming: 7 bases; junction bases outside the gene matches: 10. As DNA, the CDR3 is TGTGCCAGCAGTGACTTCCTAAGCCAGCGGGAGGGGAATGAGCAGTTCTTC. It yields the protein CASSDFLSQREGNEQFF.

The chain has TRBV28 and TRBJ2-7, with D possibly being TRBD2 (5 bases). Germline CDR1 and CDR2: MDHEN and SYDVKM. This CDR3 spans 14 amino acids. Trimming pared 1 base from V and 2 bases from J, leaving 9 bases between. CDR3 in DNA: TGTGCCAGCAGTTTATATCCAGCGGCCTACGAGCAGTACTTC. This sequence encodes CASSLYPAAYEQYF.

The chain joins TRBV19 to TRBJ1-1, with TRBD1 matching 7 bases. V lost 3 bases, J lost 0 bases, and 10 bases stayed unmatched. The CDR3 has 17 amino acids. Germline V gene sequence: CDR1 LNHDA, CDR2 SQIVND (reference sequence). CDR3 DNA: TGTGCCAGTAGTATGACTTGGACAGGACGATTGAACACTGAAGCTTTCTTT. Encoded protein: CASSMTWTGRLNTEAFF.

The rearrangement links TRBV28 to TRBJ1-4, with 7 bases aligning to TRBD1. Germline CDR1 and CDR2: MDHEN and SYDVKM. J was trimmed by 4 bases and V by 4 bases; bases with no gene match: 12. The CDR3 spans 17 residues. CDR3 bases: TGTGCCAGCAGTTCATCCGGGACAGACGAGTATAATGAAAAACTGTTTTTT. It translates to CASSSSGTDEYNEKLFF.

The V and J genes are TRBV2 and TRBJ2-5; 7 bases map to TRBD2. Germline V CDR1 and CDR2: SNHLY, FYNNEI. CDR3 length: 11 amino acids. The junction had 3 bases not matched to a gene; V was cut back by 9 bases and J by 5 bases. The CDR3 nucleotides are TGTGCCAGTACTAGCGAGGAGACCCAGTACTTC. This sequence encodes CASTSEETQYF.

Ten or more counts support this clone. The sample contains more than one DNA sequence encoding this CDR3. The CDR3 region is CAWSVGGSGNTIYF. The CDR3 bases are TGTGCCTGGAGTGTCGGGGGCTCTGGAAACACCATATATTTT. This chain links TRBV30 with TRBJ1-3; D may be TRBD1 (5 bases). V lost 0 bases to trimming and J lost 0 bases, with 6 bases between them. CDR1 and CDR2 from the germline V gene are GTSNPN and SVGIG (reference sequence). This CDR3 is built from 14 residues.

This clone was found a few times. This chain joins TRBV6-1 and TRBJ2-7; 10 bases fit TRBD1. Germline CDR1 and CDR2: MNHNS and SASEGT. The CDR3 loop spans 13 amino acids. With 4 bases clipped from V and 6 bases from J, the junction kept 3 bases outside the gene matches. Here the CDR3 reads CASSVGQGFEQYF. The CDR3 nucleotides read TGTGCCAGCAGTGTGGGACAGGGGTTCGAGCAGTACTTC.

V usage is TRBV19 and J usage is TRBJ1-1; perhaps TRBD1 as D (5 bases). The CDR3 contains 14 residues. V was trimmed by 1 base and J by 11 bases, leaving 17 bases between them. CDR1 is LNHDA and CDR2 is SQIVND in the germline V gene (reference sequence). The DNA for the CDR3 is TGTGCCAGTAGTATAGTCGGGGCGGACTACGGGGCTTTCTTT. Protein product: CASSIVGADYGAFF. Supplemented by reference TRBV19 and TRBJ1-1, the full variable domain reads DGGITQSPKYLFRKEGQNVTLSCEQNLNHDAMYWYRQDPGQGLRLIYYSQIVNDFQKGDIAEGYSVSREKKESFPLTVTSAQKNPTAFYLCASSIVGADYGAFFGQGTRLTVV.

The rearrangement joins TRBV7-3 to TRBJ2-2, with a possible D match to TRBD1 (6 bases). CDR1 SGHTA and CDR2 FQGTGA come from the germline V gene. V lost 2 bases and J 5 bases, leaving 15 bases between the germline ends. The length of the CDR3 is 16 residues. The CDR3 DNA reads TGTGCCAGCAGCTTAGGCCCAGGGGTCACAACCGGGGAGCTGTTTTTT. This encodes CASSLGPGVTTGELFF.

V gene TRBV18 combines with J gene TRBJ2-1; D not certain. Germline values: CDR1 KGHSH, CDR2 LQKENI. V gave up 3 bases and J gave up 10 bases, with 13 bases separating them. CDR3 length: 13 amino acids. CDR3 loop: CASSPDQRGEQFF. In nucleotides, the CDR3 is TGTGCCAGCTCACCGGATCAGCGTGGGGAGCAGTTCTTC.

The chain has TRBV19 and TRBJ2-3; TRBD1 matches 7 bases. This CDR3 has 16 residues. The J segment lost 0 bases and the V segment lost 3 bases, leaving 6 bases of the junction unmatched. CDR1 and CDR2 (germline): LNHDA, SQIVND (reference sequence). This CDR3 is CASSIGQGESTDTQYF. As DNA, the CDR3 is TGTGCCAGTAGTATCGGTCAGGGGGAAAGCACAGATACGCAGTATTTT.

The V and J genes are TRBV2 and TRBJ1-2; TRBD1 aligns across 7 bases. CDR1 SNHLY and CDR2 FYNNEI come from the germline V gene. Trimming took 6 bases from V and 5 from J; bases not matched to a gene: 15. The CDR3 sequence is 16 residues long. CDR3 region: CASRETRQGKGYGYTF. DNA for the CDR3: TGTGCCAGCAGGGAAACCCGACAGGGAAAAGGGTATGGCTACACCTTC.

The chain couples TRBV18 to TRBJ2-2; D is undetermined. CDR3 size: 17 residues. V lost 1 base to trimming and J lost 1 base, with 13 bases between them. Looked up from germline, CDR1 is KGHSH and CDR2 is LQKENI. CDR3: CASSPLAVVGNTGELFF. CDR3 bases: TGTGCCAGCTCACCACTCGCCGTGGTGGGGAACACCGGGGAGCTGTTTTTT.

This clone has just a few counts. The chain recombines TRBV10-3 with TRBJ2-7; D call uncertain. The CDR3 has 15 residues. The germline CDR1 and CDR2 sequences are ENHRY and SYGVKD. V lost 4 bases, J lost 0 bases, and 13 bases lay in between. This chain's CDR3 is CAISGKAGTSYEQYF. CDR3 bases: TGTGCCATCAGTGGAAAAGCCGGAACCTCCTACGAGCAGTACTTC.